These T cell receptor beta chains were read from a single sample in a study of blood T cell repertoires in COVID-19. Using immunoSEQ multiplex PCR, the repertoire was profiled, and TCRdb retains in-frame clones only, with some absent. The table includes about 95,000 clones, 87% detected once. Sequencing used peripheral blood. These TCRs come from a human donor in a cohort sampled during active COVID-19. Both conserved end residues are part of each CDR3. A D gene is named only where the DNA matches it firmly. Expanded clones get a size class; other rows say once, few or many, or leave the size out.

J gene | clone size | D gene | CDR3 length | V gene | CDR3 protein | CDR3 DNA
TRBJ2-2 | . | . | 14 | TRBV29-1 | CSVESQANTGELFF | TGCAGCGTTGAAAGCCAAGCGAACACCGGGGAGCTGTTTTTT
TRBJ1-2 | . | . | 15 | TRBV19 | CASSMRLGRDYGYTF | TGTGCCAGTAGTATGAGACTTGGGCGGGACTATGGCTACACCTTC
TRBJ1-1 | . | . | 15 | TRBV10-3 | CAISDGGAMNTEAFF | TGTGCCATCAGTGACGGAGGAGCAATGAACACTGAAGCTTTCTTT
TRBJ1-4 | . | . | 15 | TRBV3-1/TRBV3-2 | CASSQVQGYNEKLFF | TGTGCCAGCAGCCAGGTTCAGGGTTATAATGAAAAACTGTTTTTT
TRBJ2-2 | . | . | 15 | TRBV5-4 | CASSFGPGDTGELFF | TGTGCCAGCAGCTTCGGCCCAGGGGACACCGGGGAGCTGTTTTTT
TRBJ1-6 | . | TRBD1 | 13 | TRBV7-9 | CASSLPGQSPLHF | TGTGCCAGCAGCTTGCCGGGACAGTCACCCCTCCACTTT
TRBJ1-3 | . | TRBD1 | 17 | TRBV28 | CASSLRTGEFSGNTIYF | TGTGCCAGCAGTCTCAGGACAGGCGAATTCTCTGGAAACACCATATATTTT
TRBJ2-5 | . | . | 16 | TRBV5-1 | CASSLVAAAVQETQYF | TGCGCCAGCAGCTTGGTGGCGGCAGCCGTACAAGAGACCCAGTACTTC
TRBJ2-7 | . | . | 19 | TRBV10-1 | CASSRPPDSTQSPPYEQYF | TGCGCCAGCAGCAGACCCCCGGACAGCACACAATCACCCCCCTACGAGCAGTACTTC
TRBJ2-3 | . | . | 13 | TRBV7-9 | CASSLAEGDTQYF | TGTGCCAGCAGCTTAGCGGAGGGGGATACGCAGTATTTT
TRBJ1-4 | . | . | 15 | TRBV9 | CASSVEGQPNEKLFF | TGTGCCAGCAGCGTAGAGGGGCAGCCTAATGAAAAACTGTTTTTT
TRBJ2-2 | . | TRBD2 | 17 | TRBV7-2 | CASSPEGGAAGTGELFF | TGTGCCAGCAGCCCCGAGGGAGGGGCGGCCGGCACCGGGGAGCTGTTTTTT
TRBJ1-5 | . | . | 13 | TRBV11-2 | CASSSTPGQPQHF | TGTGCCAGCAGCTCGACCCCAGGTCAGCCCCAGCATTTT
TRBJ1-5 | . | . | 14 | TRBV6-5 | CASSLPQINQPQHF | TGTGCCAGCTCGCTCCCACAGATAAATCAGCCCCAGCATTTT
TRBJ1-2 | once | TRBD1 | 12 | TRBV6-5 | CATIDRAYGYTF | TGTGCCACAATAGACAGGGCCTATGGCTACACCTTC
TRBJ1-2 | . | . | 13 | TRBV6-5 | CASSPRVSEGYTF | TGTGCCAGCAGTCCCCGGGTCTCCGAGGGCTACACCTTC
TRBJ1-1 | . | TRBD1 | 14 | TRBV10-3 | CAISDLDRGHEAFF | TGTGCCATCAGTGATCTGGACAGGGGGCATGAAGCTTTCTTT
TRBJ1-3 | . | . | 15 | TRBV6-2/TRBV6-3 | CASSLGAGRGNTIYF | TGTGCCAGCAGCCTAGGCGCAGGGAGGGGAAACACCATATATTTT
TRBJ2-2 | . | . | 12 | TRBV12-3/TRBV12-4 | CASSLLTGELFF | TGTGCCAGCAGTTTACTAACCGGGGAGCTGTTTTTT
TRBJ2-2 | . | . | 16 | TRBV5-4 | CASSLASERGTGELFF | TGTGCCAGCAGCTTGGCGAGTGAACGGGGCACCGGGGAGCTGTTTTTT
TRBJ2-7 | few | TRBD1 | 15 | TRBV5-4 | CASTPGQGVSHEQYF | TGTGCCAGCACCCCGGGACAGGGGGTCTCCCACGAGCAGTACTTC
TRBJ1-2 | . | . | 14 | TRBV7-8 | CASRRGGTNYGYTF | TGTGCCAGTCGACGGGGGGGAACTAACTATGGCTACACCTTC
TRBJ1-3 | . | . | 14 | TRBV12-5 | CASGLSSDGNTIYF | TGTGCTAGTGGTTTATCCAGTGATGGAAACACCATATATTTT
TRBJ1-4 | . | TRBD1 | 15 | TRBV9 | CASSTRQGSYEKLFF | TGTGCCAGCAGCACCCGACAGGGAAGTTACGAAAAACTGTTTTTT
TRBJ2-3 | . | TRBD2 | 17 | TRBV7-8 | CASSLVEAGGGTDTQYF | TGTGCCAGCAGCTTAGTCGAGGCCGGGGGGGGCACAGATACGCAGTATTTT
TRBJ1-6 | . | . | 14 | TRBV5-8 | CASSLRGYNSPLHF | TGTGCCAGCAGCTTGAGAGGGTATAATTCACCCCTCCACTTT
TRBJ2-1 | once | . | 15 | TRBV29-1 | CSASSDILRGNEQFF | TGCAGCGCCTCTTCGGACATACTCCGGGGGAATGAGCAGTTCTTC
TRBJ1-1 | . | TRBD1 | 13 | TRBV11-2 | CASSLETGGRAFF | TGTGCCAGCAGCTTAGAGACAGGGGGCAGAGCTTTCTTT
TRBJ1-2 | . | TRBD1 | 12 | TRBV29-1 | CSVERQGDGYTF | TGCAGCGTTGAAAGGCAGGGGGATGGCTACACCTTC
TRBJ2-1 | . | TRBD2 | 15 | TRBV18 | CASSPPTSGINEQFF | TGTGCCAGCTCACCACCGACTAGCGGAATCAATGAGCAGTTCTTC
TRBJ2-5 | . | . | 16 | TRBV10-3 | CAISESIQGGQETQYF | TGTGCCATCAGTGAGTCGATACAGGGAGGGCAAGAGACCCAGTACTTC
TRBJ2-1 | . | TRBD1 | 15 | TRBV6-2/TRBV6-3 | CASSHRDRVVNEQFF | TGTGCCAGCAGCCACCGGGACAGGGTAGTCAATGAGCAGTTCTTC
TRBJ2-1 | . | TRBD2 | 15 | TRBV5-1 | CASSLGLAGPNEQFF | TGCGCCAGCAGCTTGGGGCTAGCGGGGCCCAATGAGCAGTTCTTC
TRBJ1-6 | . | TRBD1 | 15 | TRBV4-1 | CASSQRDRDNSPLHF | TGCGCCAGCAGCCAGCGGGACAGAGATAATTCACCCCTCCACTTT
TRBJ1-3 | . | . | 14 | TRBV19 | CASSPSTAGNTIYF | TGTGCCAGTAGTCCGTCCACTGCTGGAAACACCATATATTTT
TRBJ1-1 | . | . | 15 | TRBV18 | CASSPPGRVNTEAFF | TGTGCCAGCTCACCACCTGGCAGGGTCAACACTGAAGCTTTCTTT
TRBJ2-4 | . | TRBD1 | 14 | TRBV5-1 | CASSLPGTENIQYF | TGCGCCAGCAGCCTACCAGGGACAGAAAACATTCAGTACTTC
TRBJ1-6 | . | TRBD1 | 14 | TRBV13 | CASNFGTGNSPLHF | TGTGCCAGCAACTTCGGGACAGGGAATTCACCCCTCCACTTT
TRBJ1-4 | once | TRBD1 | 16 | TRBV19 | CASSYSGGGGDEKLFF | TGTGCCAGTAGTTACTCAGGGGGCGGAGGAGATGAAAAACTGTTTTTT
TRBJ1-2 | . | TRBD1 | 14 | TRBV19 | CASRELDRDSGYTF | TGTGCCAGTAGGGAACTTGACAGGGACAGTGGCTACACCTTC
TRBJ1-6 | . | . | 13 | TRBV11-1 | CASSLHGYSPLHF | TGTGCCAGCAGCTTACACGGGTATTCACCCCTCCACTTT
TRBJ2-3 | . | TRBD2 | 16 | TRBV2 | CADSLGSGGRTDTQYF | TGTGCCGACAGCCTTGGTAGCGGGGGTAGGACAGATACGCAGTATTTT
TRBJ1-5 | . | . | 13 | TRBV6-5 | CASSFRETQPQHF | TGTGCCAGCAGTTTCCGGGAGACACAGCCCCAGCATTTT
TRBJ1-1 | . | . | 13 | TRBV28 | CASSLVGNTEAFF | TGTGCCAGCAGTTTAGTCGGGAACACTGAAGCTTTCTTT
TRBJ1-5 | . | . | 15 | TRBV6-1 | CASSEAGWWREPQHF | TGTGCCAGCAGTGAAGCAGGGTGGTGGCGGGAGCCCCAGCATTTT
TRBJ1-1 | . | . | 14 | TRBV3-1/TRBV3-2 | CASSPTRAGSEAFF | TGTGCCAGCAGCCCGACGCGGGCGGGCTCTGAAGCTTTCTTT
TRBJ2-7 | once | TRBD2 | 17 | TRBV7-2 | CASSLSSWGGSIYEQYF | TGTGCCAGCAGCTTATCGAGTTGGGGGGGGTCTATCTACGAGCAGTACTTC
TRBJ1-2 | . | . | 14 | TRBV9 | CASSVGEGRYGYTF | TGTGCCAGCAGCGTAGGCGAAGGGAGATATGGCTACACCTTC
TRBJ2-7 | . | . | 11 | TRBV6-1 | CASSESPNAYF | TGTGCCAGCAGTGAGTCACCTAACGCGTACTTC
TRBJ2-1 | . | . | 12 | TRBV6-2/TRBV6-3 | CASSYSRAGQFF | TGTGCCAGCAGTTACTCGCGGGCTGGCCAGTTCTTC
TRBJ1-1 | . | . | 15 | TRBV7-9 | CASSFTAGGRREAFF | TGTGCCAGCAGCTTCACGGCAGGAGGAAGGAGAGAAGCTTTCTTT
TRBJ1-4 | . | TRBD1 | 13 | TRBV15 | CATNRDSEEKLFF | TGTGCCACTAACCGGGACAGCGAGGAAAAACTGTTTTTT
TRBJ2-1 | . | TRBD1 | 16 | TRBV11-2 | CASSLFEGQGYNEQFF | TGTGCCAGCAGCTTATTCGAGGGACAGGGATACAATGAGCAGTTCTTC
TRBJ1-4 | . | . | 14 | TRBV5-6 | CASSLARQNEKLFF | TGTGCCAGCAGCTTGGCCAGGCAGAATGAAAAACTGTTTTTT
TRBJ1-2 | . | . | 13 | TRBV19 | CASSIWGEDGYTF | TGTGCCAGTAGTATCTGGGGGGAGGATGGCTACACCTTC
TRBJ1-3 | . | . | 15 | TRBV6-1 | CASSDRRSSGNTIYF | TGTGCCAGCAGTGATCGTCGGTCCTCTGGAAACACCATATATTTT
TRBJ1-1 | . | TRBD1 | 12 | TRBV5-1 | CASSPGGTEAFF | TGCGCCAGCAGCCCAGGGGGGACTGAAGCTTTCTTT
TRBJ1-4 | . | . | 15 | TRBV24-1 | CATSDSGLANEKLFF | TGTGCCACCAGTGATTCGGGACTCGCTAATGAAAAACTGTTTTTT
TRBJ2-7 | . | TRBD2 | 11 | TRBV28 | CASFGEGKQYF | TGTGCCAGCTTTGGGGAGGGCAAGCAGTACTTC
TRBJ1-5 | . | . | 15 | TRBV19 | CASSIGRAINQPQHF | TGTGCCAGTAGTATAGGCAGGGCAATCAATCAGCCCCAGCATTTT